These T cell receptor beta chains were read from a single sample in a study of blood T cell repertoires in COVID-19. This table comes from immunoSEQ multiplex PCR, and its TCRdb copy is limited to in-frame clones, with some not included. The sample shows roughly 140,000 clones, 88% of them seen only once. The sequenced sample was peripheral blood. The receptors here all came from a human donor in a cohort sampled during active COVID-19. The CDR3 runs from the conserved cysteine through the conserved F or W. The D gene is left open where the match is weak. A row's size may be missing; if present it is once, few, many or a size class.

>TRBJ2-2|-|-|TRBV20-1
CSASAPGGELFF
TGCAGTGCTAGTGCCCCGGGGGGGGAGCTGTTTTTT
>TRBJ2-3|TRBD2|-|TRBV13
CASLSGLTDTQYF
TGTGCCAGCCTTAGCGGGCTCACAGATACGCAGTATTTT
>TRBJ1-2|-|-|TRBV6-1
CASSEPTGPYGYTF
TGTGCCAGCAGTGAGCCCACAGGCCCCTATGGCTACACCTTC
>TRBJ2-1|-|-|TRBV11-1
CASSPTSYNEQFF
TGTGCCAGCAGCCCCACAAGTTATAATGAGCAGTTCTTC
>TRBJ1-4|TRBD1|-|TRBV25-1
CASSDPGGAGEKLFF
TGTGCCAGCAGTGACCCAGGGGGCGCGGGGGAAAAACTGTTTTTT
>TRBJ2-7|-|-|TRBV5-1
CASSRRDGRSYEQYF
TGCGCCAGCAGCCGCAGGGACGGGAGATCCTACGAGCAGTACTTC
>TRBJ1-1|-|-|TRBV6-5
CASSYSIETTEAFF
TGTGCCAGCAGTTACTCAATAGAAACTACTGAAGCTTTCTTT
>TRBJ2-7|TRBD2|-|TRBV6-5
CAGGRVGEQYF
TGTGCCGGGGGGAGGGTGGGCGAGCAGTACTTC
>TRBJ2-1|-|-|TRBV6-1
CASSEASGVGGRFF
TGTGCCAGCAGTGAAGCATCCGGGGTTGGTGGCAGGTTCTTC
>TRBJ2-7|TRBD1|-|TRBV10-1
CASSYYLPGQGGYEQYF
TGCGCCAGCAGTTACTACTTACCGGGACAGGGCGGATACGAGCAGTACTTC
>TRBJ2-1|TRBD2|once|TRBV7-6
CASSANGGETYNEQFF
TGTGCCAGCAGTGCTAATGGGGGGGAGACCTACAATGAGCAGTTCTTC
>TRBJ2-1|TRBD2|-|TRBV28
CASSLTSGGAYNEQFF
TGTGCCAGCAGTCTAACTAGCGGGGGGGCCTACAATGAGCAGTTCTTC
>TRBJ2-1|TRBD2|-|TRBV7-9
CASTPGTSDLNEQFF
TGTGCCAGCACCCCGGGGACTAGCGATCTGAATGAGCAGTTCTTC
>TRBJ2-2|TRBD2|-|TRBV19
CASKRLAGAGTNTGELFF
TGTGCCAGCAAGCGACTAGCGGGGGCAGGAACGAACACCGGGGAGCTGTTTTTT
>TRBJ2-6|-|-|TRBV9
CASSVDPGGFGANVLTF
TGTGCCAGCAGCGTAGATCCCGGAGGATTTGGGGCCAACGTCCTGACTTTC
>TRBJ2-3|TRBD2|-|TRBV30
CAWSVSAGGDTDTQYF
TGTGCCTGGAGTGTATCTGCGGGAGGGGACACAGATACGCAGTATTTT
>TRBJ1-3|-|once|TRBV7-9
CASSLAPQHRSGNTIYF
TGTGCCAGCAGCTTAGCGCCCCAACACCGCTCTGGAAACACCATATATTTT
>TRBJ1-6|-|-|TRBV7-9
CASSSRTANNSPLHF
TGTGCCAGCAGCTCGAGGACAGCAAATAATTCACCCCTCCACTTT
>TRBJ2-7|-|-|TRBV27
CASSLSPGTWAYEQYF
TGTGCCAGCAGTTTATCTCCCGGGACATGGGCCTACGAGCAGTACTTC
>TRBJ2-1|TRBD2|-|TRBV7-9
CASSPWTSGRLNEQFF
TGTGCCAGCAGCCCTTGGACTAGCGGGAGGTTAAATGAGCAGTTCTTC
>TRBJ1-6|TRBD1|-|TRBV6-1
CASSDWTGQVSPLHF
TGTGCCAGCAGTGATTGGACAGGCCAAGTGTCACCCCTCCACTTT
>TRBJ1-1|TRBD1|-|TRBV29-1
CSGGQGAWTEAFF
TGCAGCGGGGGACAGGGGGCATGGACTGAAGCTTTCTTT
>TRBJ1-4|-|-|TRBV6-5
CASSYLTEGEKLFF
TGTGCCAGCAGTTACTTGACGGAGGGCGAAAAACTGTTTTTT
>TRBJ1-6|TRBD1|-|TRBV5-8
CASSYPGGRSPLHF
TGTGCCAGCAGCTATCCAGGGGGCCGTTCACCCCTCCACTTT
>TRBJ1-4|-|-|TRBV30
CAWGGATGEKLFF
TGTGCCTGGGGAGGGGCCACAGGTGAAAAACTGTTTTTT
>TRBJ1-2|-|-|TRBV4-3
CASSREGRAGGYTF
TGCGCCAGCAGCCGGGAGGGGCGTGCCGGGGGCTACACCTTC
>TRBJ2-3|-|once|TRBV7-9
CASSFKPEGTDTQYF
TGTGCCAGCAGCTTTAAACCCGAGGGCACAGATACGCAGTATTTT
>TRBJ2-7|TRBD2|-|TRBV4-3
CASSQEGRGTYEQYF
TGCGCCAGCAGCCAAGAAGGGAGGGGCACTTACGAGCAGTACTTC
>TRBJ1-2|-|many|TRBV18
CASSPEGDYGYTF
TGTGCCAGCTCACCGGAGGGCGACTATGGCTACACCTTC
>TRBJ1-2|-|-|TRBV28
CASSLRQTHTF
TGTGCCAGCAGTTTAAGACAAACTCACACCTTC
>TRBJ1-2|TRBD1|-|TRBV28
CASSLWGTGGIYGYGYTF
TGTGCCAGCAGTTTATGGGGAACAGGGGGCATTTATGGCTATGGCTACACCTTC
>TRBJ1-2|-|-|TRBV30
CAWFLAAPYGYTF
TGTGCCTGGTTTCTGGCCGCTCCCTATGGCTACACCTTC
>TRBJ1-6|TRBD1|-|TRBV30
CASTYSGGPYNSPLHF
TGTGCCTCGACATATTCAGGGGGACCCTATAATTCACCCCTCCACTTT
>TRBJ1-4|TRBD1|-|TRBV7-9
CASSRDRGNEKLFF
TGTGCCAGCAGCCGGGACAGGGGCAATGAAAAACTGTTTTTT
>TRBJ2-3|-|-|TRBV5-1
CASSFGILSGIPTSTDTQYF
TGCGCCAGCAGCTTTGGGATTCTATCCGGGATACCTACTAGCACAGATACGCAGTATTTT
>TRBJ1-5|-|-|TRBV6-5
CASSLTGTFNQPQHF
TGTGCCAGCAGCTTAACAGGGACCTTTAATCAGCCCCAGCATTTT
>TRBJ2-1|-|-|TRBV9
CASSEDRYNEQFF
TGTGCCAGCAGCGAGGACAGATACAATGAGCAGTTCTTC
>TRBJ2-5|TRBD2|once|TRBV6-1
CASSETGGRETQYF
TGTGCCAGCAGTGAAACCGGCGGGAGGGAGACCCAGTACTTC
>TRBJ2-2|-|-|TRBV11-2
CASSTRGHGELFF
TGTGCCAGCAGCACTCGCGGTCACGGGGAGCTGTTTTTT
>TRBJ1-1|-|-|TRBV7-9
CASSSHGQTEAFF
TGTGCCAGCAGCTCGCATGGGCAGACTGAAGCTTTCTTT
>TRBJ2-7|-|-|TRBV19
CASTALGVGEQYF
TGTGCCAGCACTGCGCTAGGTGTGGGCGAGCAGTACTTC
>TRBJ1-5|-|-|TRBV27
CASSLRESQPQHF
TGTGCCAGCAGTTTACGGGAGAGTCAGCCCCAGCATTTT
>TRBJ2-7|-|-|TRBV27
CASRILRQGSHEQYF
TGTGCCAGCAGGATTTTACGCCAGGGTTCCCACGAGCAGTACTTC
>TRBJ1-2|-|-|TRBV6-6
CASSGRDYTF
TGTGCCAGCAGCGGCCGGGACTACACCTTC
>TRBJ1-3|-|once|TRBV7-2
CASSPTFYPGNTIYF
TGTGCCAGCAGCCCGACATTCTACCCCGGAAACACCATATATTTT
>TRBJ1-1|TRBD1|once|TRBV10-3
CAARTGTGFTEAFF
TGTGCCGCGCGGACAGGGACAGGGTTCACTGAAGCTTTCTTT
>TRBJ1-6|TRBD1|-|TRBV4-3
CASSQKRDRVNPPLHF
TGCGCCAGCAGCCAGAAGAGGGACAGAGTAAATCCACCCCTCCACTTT
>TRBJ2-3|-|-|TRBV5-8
CASSLPNTDTQYF
TGTGCCAGCAGCCTACCCAACACAGATACGCAGTATTTT
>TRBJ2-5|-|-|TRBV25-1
CASSEFQDYRSETQYF
TGTGCCAGCAGTGAATTTCAGGACTACCGGTCGGAGACCCAGTACTTC